This is a list of T cell receptor beta chains from one sample in a study of identical twins. TCRdb passed the 5' RACE reads through MiXCR, listing each CDR3 protein once. Found here are around 1.7 million distinct CDR3 sequences, under 35% of them singletons; the top ten hold approximately 0.29%. Sequencing was done on a sample of cord blood. The receptors come from a newborn girl in good health. Both conserved end residues are part of each CDR3. The order of the fields is D gene, J gene, V gene, clone size, CDR3 DNA, CDR3 protein. The D gene is left open where the match is weak. Expanded clones are given a class, and other clones once, few, many or no size at all.

- | TRBJ2-5 | TRBV5-5 | few | TGTGCCAGCAGCTTAAGAACTAGCTACGAGACCCAGTACTTC | CASSLRTSYETQYF
- | TRBJ1-1 | TRBV18 | - | TGTGCCAGCTCGCAGGTGGGAGGGCCTGAAGCTTTCTTT | CASSQVGGPEAFF
- | TRBJ2-3 | TRBV9 | - | TGTGCCAGCAGCTTAATCGGTGTGAGGGATGCGCAGTATTTT | CASSLIGVRDAQYF
- | TRBJ2-7 | TRBV5-1 | few | TGCGCCAGCAGCCTTCCCCAGGGCGGCTACGAGCAGTACTTC | CASSLPQGGYEQYF
TRBD2 | TRBJ2-7 | TRBV20-1 | - | TGCAGTGCTTTAGCGGGAGGGCCGGGCGAGCAGTACTTC | CSALAGGPGEQYF
- | TRBJ2-7 | TRBV20-1 | - | TGCAGTGCTAGTACCGATAGCTCCTACAATGAGCAGTACTTC | CSASTDSSYNEQYF
- | TRBJ1-1 | TRBV29-1 | - | TGCAGCGTTGAACTAGCCACCCTGAACACTGAAGCTTTCTTT | CSVELATLNTEAFF
TRBD1 | TRBJ1-5 | TRBV2 | few | TGTGCCAGCGGAAATGACAGGGTCAATCAGCCCCAGCATTTT | CASGNDRVNQPQHF
TRBD2 | TRBJ2-3 | TRBV9 | - | TGTGCCAGCAGCGTCAGACTAGCGGGAACCTCAGATACGCAGTATTTT | CASSVRLAGTSDTQYF
- | TRBJ2-7 | TRBV3-1 | few | TGTGCCAGCAGCCCAGAATACGGGGCCCCCTACGAGCAGTACTTC | CASSPEYGAPYEQYF
TRBD2 | TRBJ2-3 | TRBV27 | few | TGTGCCAGCATGATGTCTAGCGGGGTTAGCACAGATACGCAGTATTTT | CASMMSSGVSTDTQYF
- | TRBJ2-7 | TRBV27 | - | TGTGCCAGCAGAATAGCTAAAGTCCCCTACGAGCAGTACTTC | CASRIAKVPYEQYF
- | TRBJ1-5 | TRBV12-3/TRBV12-4 | - | TGTGCCAGCGCCCTGACGGCTTATCAGCCCCAGCATTTT | CASALTAYQPQHF
- | TRBJ2-5 | TRBV6-1 | - | TGTGCCAGCAGTGACGCACTAACCTCCCAAGAGACCCAGTACTTC | CASSDALTSQETQYF
- | TRBJ1-2 | TRBV20-1 | - | TGCAGTGCTAGGTTGGGACGGGCAAACTATGGCTACACCTTC | CSARLGRANYGYTF
- | TRBJ2-2 | TRBV2 | - | TGTGCCAGCAGTGGAGGGGCAGAAGATAGGAACGGGGAGCTGTTTTTT | CASSGGAEDRNGELFF
TRBD1 | TRBJ1-1 | TRBV4-1 | few | TGCGCCAGCAGCCGCTCACAGGGGGGAACTGAAGCTTTCTTT | CASSRSQGGTEAFF
- | TRBJ1-6 | TRBV3-1 | few | TGTGCCAGCAGCAGAACCGGGGCGAGCTCCTATAATTCACCCCTCCACTTT | CASSRTGASSYNSPLHF
- | TRBJ2-1 | TRBV6-1 | few | TGTGCCAGCAGTGAGGGACTCCGCCTCTCCTACAATGAGCAGTTCTTC | CASSEGLRLSYNEQFF
- | TRBJ1-2 | TRBV27 | few | TGTGCCAGCAGAAACCGGGACGGCTATGGCTACACCTTC | CASRNRDGYGYTF
- | TRBJ2-3 | TRBV7-2 | - | TGTGCCAGCAGCTCGAGGCGCTCAGATACGCAGTATTTT | CASSSRRSDTQYF
- | TRBJ1-2 | TRBV4-1 | few | TGCGCCAGCAGCCAAGAACCGGTTAACTATGGCTACACCTTC | CASSQEPVNYGYTF